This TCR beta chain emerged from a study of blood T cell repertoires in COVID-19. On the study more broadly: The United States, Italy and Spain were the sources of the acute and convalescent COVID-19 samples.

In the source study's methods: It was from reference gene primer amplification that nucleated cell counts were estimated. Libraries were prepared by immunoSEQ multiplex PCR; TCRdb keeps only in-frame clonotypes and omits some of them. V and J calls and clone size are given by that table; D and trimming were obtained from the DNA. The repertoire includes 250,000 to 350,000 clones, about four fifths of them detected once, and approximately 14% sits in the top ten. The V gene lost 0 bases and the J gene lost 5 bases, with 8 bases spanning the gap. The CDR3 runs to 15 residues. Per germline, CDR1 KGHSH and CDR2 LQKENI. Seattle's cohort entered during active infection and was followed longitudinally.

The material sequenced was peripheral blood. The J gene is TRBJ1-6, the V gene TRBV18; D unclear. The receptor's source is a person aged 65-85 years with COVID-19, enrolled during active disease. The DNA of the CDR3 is TGTGCCAGCTCACCACCGAATGCGGATAATTCACCCCTCCACTTT. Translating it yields CASSPPNADNSPLHF.